This T cell receptor (beta chain) appears in the sequencing data of a study of T cells after yellow fever vaccination. The CDR3 contains 16 residues. The germline V gene has CDR1 MNHNS and CDR2 SASEGT. The ends lost 4 bases at V and 3 bases at J; junction bases unmatched: 12. General study results and limits: A small share of clonotypes appeared in both CD4 and CD8 compartments.

This clonotype was seen at least ten times. Antigen unknown. TCRdb called the 5' RACE reads again in MiXCR, with one record for every CDR3 protein. The sample includes 200,000 to 250,000 distinct CDR3 sequences, roughly 3% seen only once; the top ten take under 3.5%. The chain links TRBV6-1 to TRBJ2-7, with TRBD1 identical over 7 bases. The TCR sequence derives from a man younger than 35 who received the YFV17D yellow fever vaccine. The specimen was CD4+ T cells sorted from PBMCs, collected 10 days after the yellow fever booster vaccination. For the CDR3, the DNA is TGTGCCAGCAGTGCAGAAGCCCGACAGGGAAGCTACGAGCAGTACTTC. It specifies CASSAEARQGSYEQYF.